The clone carrying this T cell receptor beta chain occurred once. Its antigen remains unidentified. The protocol was immunoSEQ multiplex PCR, while the TCRdb copy is restricted to in-frame clones and leaves out a portion. Among about 1 million clones listed, about 80% were seen once. The CDR3 extends over 15 amino acids. With V trimmed by 2 bases and J by 4 bases, 4 bases remained unmatched. Germline values: CDR1 MNHNS, CDR2 SASEGT. This specimen belongs to a study of shared clonotypes between healthy human individuals. Study-wide findings and caveats: Enrolling few donors narrowed the genetic and exposure-history diversity that was represented. The study found roughly 5.3% of naive CD4 clonotypes shared across several donors.

The sequenced material came from memory CD4+ T cells sorted from blood. Subset: CD45RA-negative fraction. This TCR was sampled from a man aged 18 to 35 in good health. The chain uses TRBV6-1 and TRBJ2-1; 8 bases agree with TRBD1. DNA of the CDR3: TGTGCCAGCAGTGAAACAGGGGGAGGTTACAATGAGCAGTTCTTC. Encoded protein: CASSETGGGYNEQFF.